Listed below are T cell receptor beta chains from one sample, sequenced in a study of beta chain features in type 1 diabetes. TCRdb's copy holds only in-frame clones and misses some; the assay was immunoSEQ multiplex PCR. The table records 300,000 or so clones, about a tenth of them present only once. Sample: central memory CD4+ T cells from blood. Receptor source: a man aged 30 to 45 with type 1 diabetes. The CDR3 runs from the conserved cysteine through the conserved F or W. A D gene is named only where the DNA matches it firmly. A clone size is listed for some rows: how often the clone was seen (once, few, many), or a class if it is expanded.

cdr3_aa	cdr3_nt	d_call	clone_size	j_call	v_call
CASSSGQPRGKGSQYF	TGCGCCAGCAGCAGTGGACAGCCTCGGGGGAAGGGATCCCAGTACTTC	.	.	TRBJ2-5	TRBV5-1
CASSLGTGALEQYF	TGCGCCAGCAGCTTGGGGACAGGGGCGCTCGAGCAGTACTTC	TRBD1	.	TRBJ2-7	TRBV5-1
CASSDRTIGQYF	TGTGCCAGCAGTGACAGGACAATCGGGCAGTACTTC	.	few	TRBJ2-7	TRBV6-4
CSAFGTDYGYTF	TGCAGCGCCTTTGGGACAGACTATGGCTACACCTTC	TRBD1	.	TRBJ1-2	TRBV29-1
CASSPVAAGGGYEQYF	TGTGCCAGCAGCCCCGTGGCGGCGGGGGGCGGGTACGAGCAGTACTTC	TRBD2	few	TRBJ2-7	TRBV7-6
CASSPPTGGQTEAFF	TGCGCCAGCAGCCCACCTACTGGGGGTCAGACTGAAGCTTTCTTT	.	.	TRBJ1-1	TRBV5-1
CASKLRGTNNFRSPLHF	TGTGCCAGCAAACTAAGGGGCACTAACAACTTTCGATCACCCCTCCACTTT	.	few	TRBJ1-6	TRBV27
CASTPGTGNSPLHF	TGTGCCAGTACACCCGGGACAGGGAATTCACCCCTCCACTTT	TRBD1	many	TRBJ1-6	TRBV7-9
CAIKADSARSLHF	TGTGCCATCAAAGCGGACAGCGCGAGGTCCCTCCACTTT	.	few	TRBJ1-6	TRBV10-3
CASSLGWGDSYEQYF	TGTGCCAGCAGTTTAGGCTGGGGGGACTCCTACGAGCAGTACTTC	.	few	TRBJ2-7	TRBV27
CASSYKGARYGYTF	TGTGCCAGCAGTTATAAGGGGGCACGGTATGGCTACACCTTC	TRBD1	many	TRBJ1-2	TRBV6-6
CAWRERGYEQYF	TGTGCCTGGAGGGAGCGGGGGTACGAGCAGTACTTC	TRBD2	few	TRBJ2-7	TRBV30
CAWSLASYEQYF	TGTGCCTGGAGTCTTGCCTCCTACGAGCAGTACTTC	.	.	TRBJ2-7	TRBV30
CASSYGTGKSPLHF	TGTGCCAGCAGCTACGGGACAGGGAAATCACCCCTCCACTTT	TRBD1	.	TRBJ1-6	TRBV11-2